These T cell receptor beta chains were read from a single sample in a study of blood T cells in healthy people across ages. TCRdb re-called the 5' RACE reads through MiXCR, storing one row per CDR3 protein. The data hold 780,000 or so distinct CDR3 sequences, with around 25% observed a single time. This sample also belongs to another study, concerning T cells of mothers and their children.

Sequenced material: blood. All receptors come from a boy aged 5 to 17 in good health. The CDR3 runs from the conserved cysteine through the conserved F or W. Fields, in order: D gene, J gene, clone size, V gene, CDR3 DNA, CDR3 protein. The D gene is left open where the match is weak. Size is stated for part of the rows, as once, few or many counts, or as a class when the clone is expanded.

d_gene: TRBD1; j_gene: TRBJ2-7; abundance: few; v_gene: TRBV7-2; CDR3nt: TGTGCCAGCAGCCAGGGGGTGGACAGGCCCTACGAGCAGTACTTC; CDR3aa: CASSQGVDRPYEQYF
d_gene: TRBD1; j_gene: TRBJ2-5; abundance: few; v_gene: TRBV7-9; CDR3nt: TGTGCCAGCAAAGGGGGCAGCCAAGAGACCCAGTACTTC; CDR3aa: CASKGGSQETQYF
d_gene: TRBD2; j_gene: TRBJ2-1; abundance: few; v_gene: TRBV11-1; CDR3nt: TGTGCCAGCAGCTTAACAACTAGCGGGACGCCCAATGAGCAGTTCTTC; CDR3aa: CASSLTTSGTPNEQFF
d_gene: TRBD1; j_gene: TRBJ1-2; abundance: -; v_gene: TRBV3-1; CDR3nt: TGTGCCAGCAGCCAAGGCACGGGACAGGGGGATGGCTACACCTTC; CDR3aa: CASSQGTGQGDGYTF
d_gene: -; j_gene: TRBJ1-3; abundance: -; v_gene: TRBV2; CDR3nt: TGTGCCAGCAGTGAGTACAGGGACTCTGGAAACACCATATATTTT; CDR3aa: CASSEYRDSGNTIYF
d_gene: -; j_gene: TRBJ2-1; abundance: -; v_gene: TRBV7-2; CDR3nt: TGTGCCAGCAGCTCCTCCCGGGGTGGCCAGTTCTTC; CDR3aa: CASSSSRGGQFF
d_gene: -; j_gene: TRBJ1-6; abundance: -; v_gene: TRBV20-1; CDR3nt: TGCAGTGCTAGGAACAGGGTGGATAATTCACCCCTCCACTTT; CDR3aa: CSARNRVDNSPLHF
d_gene: -; j_gene: TRBJ1-2; abundance: few; v_gene: TRBV7-4; CDR3nt: TGTGCCAGCAGCTTGGGACGGCACTATGGCTACACCTTC; CDR3aa: CASSLGRHYGYTF
d_gene: -; j_gene: TRBJ2-2; abundance: -; v_gene: TRBV7-8; CDR3nt: TGTGCCAGCAGCTCGGGGTGGGGGACCGCGAACACCGGGGAGCTGTTTTTT; CDR3aa: CASSSGWGTANTGELFF
d_gene: -; j_gene: TRBJ1-2; abundance: -; v_gene: TRBV12-3/TRBV12-4; CDR3nt: TGTGCCAGCAGAAGGTGGGGGGACTATGGCTACACCTTC; CDR3aa: CASRRWGDYGYTF
d_gene: -; j_gene: TRBJ2-2; abundance: -; v_gene: TRBV12-3/TRBV12-4; CDR3nt: TGTGCCAGCAGTTTTATTGGGGGCACCGGGGAGCTGTTTTTT; CDR3aa: CASSFIGGTGELFF
d_gene: -; j_gene: TRBJ2-1; abundance: -; v_gene: TRBV28; CDR3nt: TGTGCCAGCAGTTTGAGAAAGGGGGTCGGTAATGAGCAGTTCTTC; CDR3aa: CASSLRKGVGNEQFF
d_gene: TRBD1; j_gene: TRBJ1-5; abundance: -; v_gene: TRBV27; CDR3nt: TGTGCCAGCAGTTTGGCGGGACAGGGTGGCAATCAGCCCCAGCATTTT; CDR3aa: CASSLAGQGGNQPQHF